Shown below are 32 T cell receptor beta chains from a single sample sequenced in a study of blood T cell repertoires in COVID-19. Repertoires were generated with immunoSEQ multiplex PCR, while TCRdb's copy carries only in-frame clones and drops some. The table lists a few hundred thousand clones, roughly nine tenths of them singletons. The material sequenced was PBMCs or T cells enriched from blood (not recorded which). Source of these receptors: a human donor in a cohort exposed to, infected with or recovered from COVID-19 (not recorded which). The donor label of this sample is uncertain.

This chain connects TRBV9 to TRBJ2-3; possible D gene TRBD1, 8 bases. Trimming left V 8 bases short and J 8 bases short, with 27 bases between. CDR3 size: 16 residues. Germline CDR1 is SGDLS and CDR2 is YYNGEE. The chain's CDR3 is CASGYERGSTGGTQYF. The CDR3 bases are TGTGCCAGTGGATATGAGCGGGGATCCACAGGGGGTACGCAGTATTTT.

CDR3 region: CASSPSYGPRKTYEQYF. The CDR3 nucleotides read TGCGCCAGCAGCCCTAGCTACGGACCCCGTAAAACCTACGAGCAGTACTTC. The chain joins TRBV4-1 to TRBJ2-7; D may be TRBD2 (5 bases). CDR1 and CDR2 (germline): MGHRA, YSYEKL. The CDR3 extends over 17 amino acids. The germline V and J ends were trimmed by 4 bases and 2 bases, with 21 bases remaining between them.

J is TRBJ2-3 and V is TRBV7-3; possibly TRBD2 for D (5 bases). The germline CDR1 and CDR2 sequences are SGHTA and FQGTGA. CDR3 length: 14 amino acids. V lost 5 bases and J lost 1, with 10 bases in between. In nucleotides, the CDR3 is TGTGCCAGCAGCAAGGAGAGGGGCACAGATACGCAGTATTTT. It encodes CASSKERGTDTQYF. The full variable domain, with the rest looked up from reference TRBV7-3 and TRBJ2-3, is GAGVSQTPSNKVTEKGKYVELRCDPISGHTALYWYRQSLGQGPEFLIYFQGTGAADDSGLPNDRFFAVRPEGSVSTLKIQRTERGDSAVYLCASSKERGTDTQYFGPGTRLTVL.

Worth noting for this clone: One end of the junction varies from germline; a read error may be responsible. The chain joins TRBV7-3 to TRBJ2-2; D is possibly TRBD1 (5 bases). This CDR3 has 14 residues. Germline CDR1 reads SGHTA; CDR2 reads FQGTGA. CDR3 DNA: TGTGCCAGCGCGGACACGGCGAATACCGGGGAGCTGTTTTTT. This sequence encodes CASADTANTGELFF.

V and J are TRBV28 and TRBJ1-2; 9 bases align to TRBD1. V lost 6 bases to trimming and J lost 4 bases; unmatched junction nucleotides: 9. The CDR3 spans 15 residues. Germline-derived CDR1 and CDR2 are MDHEN and SYDVKM. The chain's CDR3 is CASSPGGTGTYGYTF. In nucleotides, the CDR3 is TGTGCCAGCAGCCCCGGCGGGACAGGGACCTATGGCTACACCTTC.

V is TRBV5-1 and J is TRBJ2-1, with 10 bases lining up with TRBD2. The CDR3 contains 15 residues. After removal of 3 bases from V and 5 bases from J, the junction contained 5 bases not matched to a gene. The germline gives CDR1 SGHRS, CDR2 YFSETQ. The CDR3 sequence: CASSSSGGAHNEQFF. Here the CDR3 DNA reads TGCGCCAGCAGCTCGAGCGGGGGGGCCCACAATGAGCAGTTCTTC.

V and J are TRBV29-1 and TRBJ2-5; TRBD2 matches 10 bases. Germline V gene data show CDR1 as SQVTM and CDR2 as ANQGSEA. V shed 3 bases, J shed 1 base, and the junction held 11 bases outside the gene matches. This CDR3 is built from 17 residues. The DNA for the CDR3 is TGCAGCGTTGAGGACGCTAGCGGGGGTCGATTCCAAGAGACCCAGTACTTC. This sequence encodes CSVEDASGGRFQETQYF. The full variable domain, completed using reference TRBV29-1 and TRBJ2-5, is SAVISQKPSRDICQRGTSLTIQCQVDSQVTMMFWYRQQPGQSLTLIATANQGSEATYESGFVIDKFPISRPNLTFSTLTVSNMSPEDSSIYLCSVEDASGGRFQETQYFGPGTRLLVL.

CDR3 loop: CASRDFSSYEQYF. CDR3 nucleotides: TGTGCCAGCCGAGACTTTAGCTCCTACGAGCAGTACTTC. The chain links TRBV7-9 to TRBJ2-7, with D unclear. Trimming removed 8 bases from V and 0 bases from J, with 11 bases in between. Germline values: CDR1 SEHNR, CDR2 FQNEAQ (reference sequence). The CDR3 contains 13 residues.

About this clone: The same CDR3 is also encoded by other DNA sequences in this sample. V is TRBV19 and J is TRBJ1-2, with no clear D. V was trimmed by 7 bases and J by 5 bases, leaving 8 bases between them. Germline V gene data show CDR1 as LNHDA and CDR2 as SQIVND (reference sequence). CDR3 length: 11 residues. The CDR3 loop reads CASTSGYGYTF. In nucleotides, the CDR3 is TGTGCCAGTACGAGCGGGTATGGCTACACCTTC.

The J gene is TRBJ2-6, the V gene TRBV7-9, with D perhaps TRBD2 (5 bases). Germline V CDR1 and CDR2: SEHNR, FQNEAQ (reference sequence). The CDR3 sequence is 16 residues long. Trimming took off 2 bases at V and 2 bases at J, with 10 bases between the two ends. The CDR3: CASSLMGSPGANVLTF. For the CDR3, the DNA is TGTGCCAGCAGCTTAATGGGGAGTCCTGGGGCCAACGTCCTGACTTTC.

The chain employs TRBV4-2 and TRBJ2-3, with D possibly TRBD2 on 6 matching bases. CDR3 length: 17 residues. Trimming cost V 1 base and J 2 bases, with 16 bases left between them. Germline CDR1 reads LGHNA; CDR2 reads YNFKEQ. The CDR3 reads CASSQGVRGEVTDTQYF. In DNA form, the CDR3 reads TGTGCCAGCAGCCAAGGAGTACGAGGGGAGGTCACAGATACGCAGTATTTT.

The CDR3, as DNA: TGTGCCTGGAGTCGGGGGGCAAAAGCAACTAATGAAAAACTGTTTTTT. The encoded protein is CAWSRGAKATNEKLFF. The rearrangement joins TRBV30 to TRBJ1-4; the D gene is possibly TRBD1 (6 bases). Germline V gene sequence: CDR1 GTSNPN, CDR2 SVGIG (reference sequence). There are 16 residues in the CDR3. V gave up 2 bases and J gave up 0 bases, with 13 bases separating them.

The CDR3 region is CASSQDLSGQLNEKLFF. Written as DNA, the CDR3 is TGCGCCAGCAGCCAAGATCTTTCGGGACAGTTAAATGAAAAACTGTTTTTT. The chain recombines TRBV4-3 with TRBJ1-4; 7 nucleotides match TRBD1. CDR1 LGHNA and CDR2 YSLEER come from the germline V gene. The junction had 9 bases not matched to a gene; V was cut back by 0 bases and J by 5 bases. The CDR3 covers 17 residues.

This clone occurred once. V is TRBV2 and J is TRBJ2-1, with D tentatively TRBD2 (6 bases). The CDR3 totals 14 residues. Germline V gene sequence: CDR1 SNHLY, CDR2 FYNNEI. Trimming took off 1 base at V and 8 bases at J, with 12 bases between the two ends. As DNA, the CDR3 is TGTGCCAGCAGTGAAGGCGGGGCGAGAGATGAGCAGTTCTTC. Translated, it gives CASSEGGARDEQFF.

The V call is TRBV3-1 (or the pseudogene TRBV3-2), the J call TRBJ1-1; D may be TRBD1 (5 bases). From germline, CDR1 is LGHDT and CDR2 YNNKEL (reference sequence). The CDR3 extends over 15 amino acids. Trimming took 0 bases from V and 4 from J, leaving 12 bases between them. The CDR3 nucleotides read TGTGCCAGCAGCCAAGATCTGGGGGGGAGCACTGAAGCTTTCTTT. Translating gives CASSQDLGGSTEAFF.

This chain links TRBV6-2 or TRBV6-3 with TRBJ1-2; TRBD1 matches 10 bases. The germline gives CDR1 MNHEY, CDR2 SVGEGT. This CDR3 spans 16 amino acids. The V gene end was trimmed by 0 bases and the J gene end by 0 bases; junction bases not matched to a gene: 1. The CDR3 DNA follows: TGTGCCAGCAGTTACTCCGGGACAGGGGCTAACTATGGCTACACCTTC. Protein sequence: CASSYSGTGANYGYTF.

The chain links TRBV7-3 to TRBJ1-5; D possibly corresponds to TRBD1 (5 bases). The V end was cut by 0 bases, the J end by 1 base, with 7 bases between. The CDR3 is 15 residues long. In germline, CDR1 is SGHTA, CDR2 FQGTGA. CDR3 in DNA: TGTGCCAGCAGCTTAACGGGGGGGAGCAATCAGCCCCAGCATTTT. It encodes CASSLTGGSNQPQHF.

This chain links TRBV5-7 with TRBJ2-2; perhaps TRBD1 as D (7 bases). Being an ORF, TRBV5-7 has a function that is uncertain. CDR3 length: 17 residues. Deletions cut 4 bases from V and 6 bases from J, with 22 bases between. For the CDR3, the DNA is TGTGCCAGCAGCCCTAGAAAGGAGGGGGCAAGTGCCGGGGAGCTGTTTTTT. It specifies CASSPRKEGASAGELFF.

The V call is TRBV4-1, the J call TRBJ2-3; 9 bases are shared with TRBD2. CDR3 size: 17 residues. V was clipped by 0 bases and J by 2 bases; unmatched bases: 6. Germline V gene sequence: CDR1 MGHRA, CDR2 YSYEKL. CDR3: CASSQDAAGGITDTQYF. CDR3 coding DNA: TGCGCCAGCAGCCAAGATGCGGCGGGGGGGATCACAGATACGCAGTATTTT.

The rearrangement uses TRBV7-7 and TRBJ2-3; 10 bases agree with TRBD2. CDR1 is SSHAT, CDR2 FNYEAQ, per germline (reference sequence). The CDR3 is 17 residues long. Losses at the gene ends were 2 bases for V and 1 base for J; bases not matched to a gene: 6. The CDR3 DNA sequence: TGTGCCAGCAGCTTACAGGCGAGCGGGGGGGGCACAGATACGCAGTATTTT. Its translation: CASSLQASGGGTDTQYF.

The chain recombines TRBV11-2 with TRBJ2-5; D call uncertain. This CDR3 contains 14 residues. The germline V gene has CDR1 SGHAT and CDR2 FQNNGV. Trimming shortened V by 1 base and J by 4 bases, and 10 bases separated the two germline ends. The CDR3 nucleotides read TGTGCCAGCAGCTTAGGTGGTTCGGGAGAGACCCAGTACTTC. Its protein product is CASSLGGSGETQYF.

The rearrangement joins TRBV9 to TRBJ1-1; possibly TRBD1 for D (6 bases). This CDR3 comprises 15 residues. V lost 0 bases and J lost 1, with 10 bases in between. Germline assignment: CDR1 SGDLS and CDR2 YYNGEE. DNA of the CDR3: TGTGCCAGCAGCGTAGGGGGGCCCAAGAACACTGAAGCTTTCTTT. Protein: CASSVGGPKNTEAFF.

This chain links TRBV30 with TRBJ2-7, with a weak D call TRBD1 (5 bases). Germline V CDR1 and CDR2: GTSNPN, SVGIG (reference sequence). Trimming took off 5 bases at V and 4 bases at J, with 15 bases between the two ends. The CDR3 consists of 13 residues. The CDR3 reads CAWGGDQGYEQYF. CDR3 sequence (DNA): TGTGCCTGGGGTGGAGACCAGGGTTACGAGCAGTACTTC.

V and J are TRBV9 and TRBJ2-5; D possibly corresponds to TRBD2 (5 bases). CDR3 length: 13 residues. The V end was cut by 3 bases, the J end by 5 bases, with 11 bases between. The germline V gene encodes CDR1 SGDLS and CDR2 YYNGEE. The CDR3 sequence is CASSGWRGETQYF. CDR3 bases: TGTGCCAGCAGCGGGTGGCGAGGGGAGACCCAGTACTTC. The whole variable domain, filled in from reference TRBV9 and TRBJ2-5, reads DSGVTQTPKHLITATGQRVTLRCSPRSGDLSVYWYQQSLDQGLQFLIQYYNGEERAKGNILERFSAQQFPDLHSELNLSSLELGDSALYFCASSGWRGETQYFGPGTRLLVL.

V is TRBV5-1 and J is TRBJ1-1, with D possibly being TRBD1 (5 bases). This CDR3 comprises 14 residues. Between the trimmed V and J ends, which lost 4 bases and 1 base, there was a span of 11 bases. Germline-derived CDR1 and CDR2 are SGHRS and YFSETQ. The DNA of the CDR3 is TGCGCCAGCAGCCCGGGACTCCCGAACACTGAAGCTTTCTTT. Its protein is CASSPGLPNTEAFF.

The chain links TRBV5-1 to TRBJ2-2; 10 nucleotides align to TRBD2. This CDR3 has 17 amino acids. V trimming: 4 bases; J trimming: 0 bases; junction bases outside the gene matches: 6. Germline values: CDR1 SGHRS, CDR2 YFSETQ. The DNA for the CDR3 is TGCGCCAGCAGCCGGAGAAGCGGGGGGGCGAACACCGGGGAGCTGTTTTTT. As protein: CASSRRSGGANTGELFF.

J is TRBJ1-2 and V is TRBV10-1, with D tentatively TRBD1 (5 bases). V gave up 5 bases and J gave up 1 base, with 8 bases separating them. The length of the CDR3 is 13 residues. Germline lookup yields CDR1 WNHNN and CDR2 SYGVQD (reference sequence). CDR3 amino acids: CASSQGHNYGYTF. In DNA, the CDR3 is TGCGCCAGCAGTCAAGGACATAACTATGGCTACACCTTC.

The gene calls are TRBV6-5 and TRBJ2-5, with a tentative D call TRBD1 (7 bases). The length of the CDR3 is 15 residues. Germline CDR1 reads MNHEY; CDR2 reads SVGAGI. The V end lost 4 bases, the J end lost 4 bases, and 16 bases lay between the germline ends. In DNA form, the CDR3 reads TGTGCCAGCAGTTGGACAGGAGGGGGACGAGAGACCCAGTACTTC. Protein product: CASSWTGGGRETQYF.

Turning to this clone: Germline and junction disagree at one end, which may indicate a read error. The chain recombines TRBV6-1 with TRBJ1-2, with 10 bases fitting TRBD1. CDR1 MNHNS and CDR2 SASEGT come from the germline V gene. The CDR3 extends over 17 amino acids. The CDR3 nucleotides read TGTGCCAGCAGTGAAGCCGGACAATATTCGGGACAGGGACAGGGGCTCTTC. Protein sequence: CASSEAGQYSGQGQGLF.

The gene calls are TRBV18 and TRBJ1-2, with a weak D call TRBD1 (6 bases). This CDR3 contains 14 residues. V lost 0 bases, J lost 2 bases, and 7 bases lay in between. CDR1 and CDR2 (germline): KGHSH, LQKENI. CDR3 in amino acids: CASSPPGTNYGYTF. The CDR3, as DNA: TGTGCCAGCTCACCACCGGGGACAAACTATGGCTACACCTTC.

This clone was counted between two and nine times. Other DNA sequences in this specimen translate into the identical CDR3. The V and J genes are TRBV24-1 and TRBJ2-5; D possibly corresponds to TRBD1 (5 bases). The CDR3 length is 11 residues. Trimming shortened V by 6 bases and J by 5 bases, and 6 bases separated the two germline ends. CDR1 is KGHDR and CDR2 is SFDVKD in the germline V gene. The CDR3 DNA reads as TGTGCCACCAGTTCAGGGGAGACCCAGTACTTC. Translated: CATSSGETQYF.

CDR3 coding DNA: TGTGCCAGCAGCCCGGACAGGAACACCGGGGAGCTGTTTTTT. Protein: CASSPDRNTGELFF. The chain recombines TRBV7-2 with TRBJ2-2, with D perhaps matching TRBD1 (6 bases). This CDR3 region has 14 residues. Germline V lookup: CDR1 SGHTA, CDR2 FQGNSA. Trimming took 5 bases from V and 1 from J, leaving 8 bases between them.